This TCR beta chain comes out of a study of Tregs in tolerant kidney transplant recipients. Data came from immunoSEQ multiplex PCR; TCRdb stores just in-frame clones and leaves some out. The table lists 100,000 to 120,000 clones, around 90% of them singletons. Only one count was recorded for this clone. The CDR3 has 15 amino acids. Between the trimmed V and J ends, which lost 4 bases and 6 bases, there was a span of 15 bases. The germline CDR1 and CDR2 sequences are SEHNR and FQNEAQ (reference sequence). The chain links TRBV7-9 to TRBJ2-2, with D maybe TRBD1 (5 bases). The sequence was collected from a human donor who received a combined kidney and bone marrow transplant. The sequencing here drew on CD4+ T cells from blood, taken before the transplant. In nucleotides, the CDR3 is TGTGCCAGCAGCTCCAGGGTTCCATTGGCCGGGGAGCTGTTTTTT. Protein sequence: CASSSRVPLAGELFF.